This TCR beta chain appears in the sequencing data of a study of identifying expanded T cells in peripheral blood. Measured with immunoSEQ multiplex PCR; TCRdb has only the in-frame clones, and not every one. Among some 96,000 clones, 88% were seen once, and the ten largest hold just over 5.5%. Germline V lookup: CDR1 SGHAT, CDR2 FQDESV (reference sequence). CDR3 length: 15 amino acids. Trimming left V 0 bases short and J 4 bases short, with 13 bases between. This clonotype was sampled from a person aged 18 to 75 in good health. The sequenced sample consisted of blood. The rearrangement joins TRBV11-1 to TRBJ2-7; tentatively, D is TRBD1 or TRBD2 (5 bases each). In DNA, the CDR3 is TGTGCCAGCAGCTTAGCGGGACGGGGTTCGTACGAGCAGTACTTC. The encoded protein is CASSLAGRGSYEQYF. Complete variable domain (other parts from reference TRBV11-1 and TRBJ2-7): EAEVAQSPRYKITEKSQAVAFWCDPISGHATLYWYRQILGQGPELLVQFQDESVVDDSQLPKDRFSAERLKGVDSTLKIQPAELGDSAMYLCASSLAGRGSYEQYFGPGTRLTVT.